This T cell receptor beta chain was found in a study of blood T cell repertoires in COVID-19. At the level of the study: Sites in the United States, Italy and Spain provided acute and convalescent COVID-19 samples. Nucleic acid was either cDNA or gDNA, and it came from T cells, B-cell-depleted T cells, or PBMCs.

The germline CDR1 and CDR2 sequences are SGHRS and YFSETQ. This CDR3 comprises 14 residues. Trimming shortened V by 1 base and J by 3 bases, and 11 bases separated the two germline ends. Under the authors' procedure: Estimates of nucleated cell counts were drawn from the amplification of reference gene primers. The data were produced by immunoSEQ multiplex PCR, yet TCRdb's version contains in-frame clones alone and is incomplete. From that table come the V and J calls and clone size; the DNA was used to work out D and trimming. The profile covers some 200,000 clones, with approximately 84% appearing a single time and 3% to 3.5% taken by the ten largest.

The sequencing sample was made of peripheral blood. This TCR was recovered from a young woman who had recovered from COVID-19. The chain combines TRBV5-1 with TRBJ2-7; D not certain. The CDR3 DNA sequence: TGCGCCAGCAGCTTGAGAGTCGGCGGCTACGAGCAGTACTTC. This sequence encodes CASSLRVGGYEQYF.